One and the same sample provided the 30 T cell receptor beta chains below, sequenced in a study of shared clonotypes between healthy human individuals. Clones were read by immunoSEQ multiplex PCR, and TCRdb kept only the in-frame ones, dropping some. Among 850,000 to 1,200,000 clones listed, about 75% were seen once. Sequenced material: memory CD4+ T cells sorted from blood. Subset meaning: CD45RA-negative fraction. The receptors were gathered from a man younger than 30 in good health.

The DNA of the CDR3 is TGTGCCAGCAGTCAGAACATCGGTACAGGGTATACGCAGTATTTT. Its translation: CASSQNIGTGYTQYF. The chain couples TRBV27 to TRBJ2-3; tentatively, D is TRBD1 (6 bases). The CDR3 length is 15 residues. In germline, CDR1 is MNHEY, CDR2 SMNVEV (reference sequence). V lost 5 bases, J lost 7 bases, and 19 bases lay in between.

This chain uses TRBV6-6 with TRBJ2-7, with D perhaps TRBD1 or TRBD2 (6 bases each). The CDR3 sequence is 16 residues long. The germline V gene has CDR1 MNHNY and CDR2 SVGAGI (reference sequence). The V end lost 0 bases, the J end lost 1 base, and 13 bases lay between the germline ends. CDR3 in DNA: TGTGCCAGCAGTTACTCAACAGGAGGGGGTTCCTACGAGCAGTACTTC. Translated: CASSYSTGGGSYEQYF.

This chain uses TRBV28 with TRBJ1-2; no firm D call. V was trimmed by 3 bases and J by 4 bases, leaving 12 bases between them. The CDR3 sequence is 14 residues long. CDR1 MDHEN and CDR2 SYDVKM come from the germline V gene. The CDR3 bases are TGTGCCAGCAGTTTCGGCCACCTCGTCTATGGCTACACCTTC. Translation: CASSFGHLVYGYTF.

This clone was found a few times. This chain connects TRBV30 to TRBJ1-4; 9 nucleotides agree with TRBD1. Germline lookup yields CDR1 GTSNPN and CDR2 SVGIG (reference sequence). This CDR3 contains 15 residues. The junction had 11 bases not matched to a gene; V was cut back by 5 bases and J by 7 bases. The CDR3 coding sequence is TGTGCCTGGGAACGAGCGGGACAGGGCGGTGAAAAACTGTTTTTT. Protein sequence: CAWERAGQGGEKLFF.

The rearrangement joins TRBV5-5 to TRBJ2-2, with TRBD1 identical over 8 bases. Unmatched junction bases numbered 9, after V lost 0 bases and J lost 5 bases. Germline lookup yields CDR1 SGHKS and CDR2 YYEKEE (reference sequence). CDR3 length equals 17 residues. CDR3 coding DNA: TGTGCCAGCAGCTTGGGCAGATGGACAGGGATAACCGGGGAGCTGTTTTTT. Protein: CASSLGRWTGITGELFF.

This clone was seen once. V usage is TRBV6-5 and J usage is TRBJ2-7, with D possibly being TRBD2 (6 bases). Germline values: CDR1 MNHEY, CDR2 SVGAGI. V lost 0 bases and J 3 bases, leaving 12 bases between the germline ends. CDR3 length equals 15 residues. The DNA of the CDR3 is TGTGCCAGCAGTTACTCGGAGGGAAAGGGCTACGAGCAGTACTTC. It translates to CASSYSEGKGYEQYF.

The rearrangement uses TRBV2 and TRBJ2-7, with D tentatively TRBD1 (5 bases). The germline V gene has CDR1 SNHLY and CDR2 FYNNEI. CDR3 length: 15 residues. Trimming shortened V by 2 bases and J by 2 bases, and 13 bases separated the two germline ends. CDR3 sequence (DNA): TGTGCCAGCAGTGAACTGGCAGGGCAGGCCTACGAGCAGTACTTC. It codes for CASSELAGQAYEQYF. Full variable domain (remainder filled in from reference TRBV2 and TRBJ2-7): EPEVTQTPSHQVTQMGQEVILRCVPISNHLYFYWYRQILGQKVEFLVSFYNNEISEKSEIFDDQFSVERPDGSNFTLKIRSTKLEDSAMYFCASSELAGQAYEQYFGPGTRLTVT.

The V gene is TRBV27, the J gene TRBJ1-2; the D gene is possibly TRBD1 (6 bases). The CDR3 consists of 13 residues. Germline CDR1 is MNHEY and CDR2 is SMNVEV (reference sequence). Deletions cut 8 bases from V and 8 bases from J, with 18 bases between. The CDR3 sequence: CASGTPGHQGYTF. The CDR3 coding sequence is TGTGCCAGCGGCACTCCGGGACACCAAGGCTACACCTTC.

With respect to this clone: A read error may explain this, as a much larger clone is one base away. Other DNA sequences from this sample encode an identical CDR3 as well. The V gene is TRBV30, the J gene TRBJ2-3; D tentatively reads TRBD1 or TRBD2 (5 bases each). V was clipped by 0 bases and J by 6 bases, with 7 bases between them. The CDR3 length is 12 residues. The V gene's germline CDR1 is GTSNPN and CDR2 SVGIG (reference sequence). The CDR3 DNA sequence: TGTGCCTGGAGTGTATGGGGGGATACGCAGTATTTT. Translated, it gives CAWSVWGDTQYF. The variable domain in full, completed from reference TRBV30 and TRBJ2-3, reads SQTIHQWPATLVQPVGSPLSLECTVEGTSNPNLYWYRQAAGRGLQLLFYSVGIGQISSEVPQNLSASRPQDRQFILSSKKLLLSDSGFYLCAWSVWGDTQYFGPGTRLTVL.

CDR3 DNA sequence: TGCGCCAGCAGTCGTACTAGCGGGACCTCCTACGAGCAGTACTTC. This translates into CASSRTSGTSYEQYF. The rearrangement joins TRBV10-2 to TRBJ2-7; TRBD2 matches at 10 bases. Losses at the gene ends were 5 bases for V and 0 bases for J; bases not matched to a gene: 4. The CDR3 loop spans 15 amino acids. Germline CDR1 reads WSHSY; CDR2 reads SAAADI.

V usage is TRBV5-1 and J usage is TRBJ1-1; TRBD1 might be the D (6 bases). The length of the CDR3 is 15 residues. Germline CDR1 is SGHRS and CDR2 is YFSETQ. Trimming removed 0 bases from V and 0 bases from J, with 9 bases in between. The CDR3 is CASSLGRGMNTEAFF. The CDR3 DNA follows: TGCGCCAGCAGCTTGGGCAGGGGTATGAACACTGAAGCTTTCTTT.

The chain has TRBV19 and TRBJ2-3, with D unresolved. Trimming took 1 base from V and 3 from J, leaving 14 bases between them. The V gene's germline CDR1 is LNHDA and CDR2 SQIVND (reference sequence). This CDR3 spans 16 amino acids. The CDR3, as DNA: TGTGCCAGTAGTATAGGGTACCGGGCCTCGACAGATACGCAGTATTTT. This sequence encodes CASSIGYRASTDTQYF.

This clone was counted ten times or more. This chain links TRBV21-1 with TRBJ1-1; the table's D gene call, TRBD1, was not cross checked with the DNA. TRBV21-1 is classified as a pseudogene. This CDR3 contains 18 residues. The CDR3 nucleotides are TGTGCCAGCAGCAAAACCCCCCGGACATGGAGTGTGGCAACTGAAGCTTTCTTT. Protein product: CASSKTPRTWSVATEAFF.

This clone has only a few counts. The V and J genes are TRBV2 and TRBJ2-7, with 11 bases matching TRBD2. The CDR3 loop spans 18 amino acids. Per germline, CDR1 SNHLY and CDR2 FYNNEI. J was trimmed by 0 bases and V by 1 base; bases with no gene match: 8. CDR3 loop: CASSEVVLLAGASYEQYF. In DNA, the CDR3 is TGTGCCAGCAGTGAAGTAGTTTTACTAGCGGGAGCCTCCTACGAGCAGTACTTC.

Remarks on this clone: An end of the junction does not agree with germline; a read error may underlie this. The V and J genes are TRBV30 and TRBJ2-2; tentatively, D is TRBD1 or TRBD2 (6 bases each). The CDR3 is made up of 12 amino acids. Germline CDR1 GTSNPN, CDR2 SVGIG (reference sequence). The CDR3 sequence: CVWMRGAGELFF. CDR3 sequence (DNA): TGTGTCTGGATGAGGGGGGCCGGGGAGCTGTTTTTT.

J is TRBJ1-4 and V is TRBV7-5; TRBD1, the D gene given by the table, was not confirmed from the DNA. TRBV7-5 is given as a pseudogene. The CDR3 consists of 20 residues. The chain's CDR3 is CARSLVAGTGKGATNEKLFF. The CDR3 DNA sequence: TGTGCCAGAAGCTTAGTCGCCGGGACAGGGAAGGGAGCAACTAATGAAAAACTGTTTTTT.

V gene TRBV28 combines with J gene TRBJ1-2; TRBD1 aligns across 7 bases. Germline values: CDR1 MDHEN, CDR2 SYDVKM. The CDR3 has 15 amino acids. With V trimmed by 5 bases and J by 6 bases, 12 bases remained unmatched. The DNA for the CDR3 is TGTGCCAGCAGTCCCCCCCAGGGGGGAGAGAATGGCTACACCTTC. It codes for CASSPPQGGENGYTF.

This rearrangement joins TRBV5-1 to TRBJ2-3; 8 bases are shared with TRBD2. V was pared by 3 bases and J by 2 bases, with 5 bases of the junction left unmatched. The CDR3 consists of 15 residues. Germline CDR1 SGHRS, CDR2 YFSETQ. The DNA of the CDR3 is TGCGCCAGCAGCTCTAGCGGGCTGGACACAGATACGCAGTATTTT. Its translation: CASSSSGLDTDTQYF.

The chain joins TRBV6-6 to TRBJ2-2; no firm D call. Germline values: CDR1 MNHNY, CDR2 SVGAGI (reference sequence). Trimming removed 6 bases at V and 3 bases at J, with 8 bases between. This CDR3 region has 13 residues. In DNA form, the CDR3 reads TGTGCCAGCAGGGGCCGCGACACCGGGGAGCTGTTTTTT. Translated, it gives CASRGRDTGELFF.

With regard to this clone: The identical CDR3 is also encoded by other nucleotide sequences in the sample. The chain links TRBV5-1 to TRBJ1-1; no clear D. Germline V gene sequence: CDR1 SGHRS, CDR2 YFSETQ. The V end lost 0 bases, the J end lost 0 bases, and 9 bases lay between the germline ends. This CDR3 comprises 15 residues. DNA for the CDR3: TGCGCCAGCAGCTTGGGGGATTCAATGAACACTGAAGCTTTCTTT. It yields the protein CASSLGDSMNTEAFF.

The genes are TRBV27 and TRBJ2-1, with D perhaps matching TRBD1 (6 bases). The CDR3 runs to 17 residues. Germline assignment: CDR1 MNHEY and CDR2 SMNVEV (reference sequence). V lost 3 bases, J lost 0 bases, and 15 bases lay in between. CDR3 sequence (DNA): TGTGCCAGCAGTTTTACAGGGAGCGGCAGCTCCTACAATGAGCAGTTCTTC. This codes for CASSFTGSGSSYNEQFF.

This chain joins TRBV5-1 and TRBJ1-1, with 11 positions matching TRBD1. Losses at the gene ends were 7 bases for V and 2 bases for J; bases not matched to a gene: 13. The CDR3 is 17 amino acids. Germline assignment: CDR1 SGHRS and CDR2 YFSETQ. CDR3 sequence (DNA): TGCGCCAGCCGCCCCAGGACAGGGGGCCAGGGAAACACTGAAGCTTTCTTT. It is translated as CASRPRTGGQGNTEAFF.

V and J are TRBV18 and TRBJ2-1; D unresolved. The CDR3 contains 15 residues. Between the trimmed V and J ends, which lost 0 bases and 3 bases, there was a span of 9 bases. Germline CDR1 KGHSH, CDR2 LQKENI. The CDR3 DNA reads TGTGCCAGCTCACCACCGGGTAGACTCTACAATGAGCAGTTCTTC. Protein sequence: CASSPPGRLYNEQFF.

The chain has TRBV14 and TRBJ2-2, with D perhaps matching TRBD2 (7 bases). V lost 4 bases and J lost 4, with 16 bases in between. The CDR3 is 16 amino acids. Germline V gives CDR1 SGHDN, CDR2 FVKESK. The CDR3 nucleotides are TGTGCCAGCAGCCGGCGGCGGGGGCCAACCACCGGGGAGCTGTTTTTT. Residues: CASSRRRGPTTGELFF.

The chain carries TRBV18 and TRBJ2-3; either TRBD1 or TRBD2 may fit D (5 bases each). The CDR3 has 18 residues. Trimming pared 3 bases from V and 3 bases from J, leaving 22 bases between. Looked up from germline, CDR1 is KGHSH and CDR2 is LQKENI. Here the CDR3 DNA reads TGTGCCAGCTCACCGCCCCGGGGCAGCCCGGTTGGAACAGATACGCAGTATTTT. Translation gives CASSPPRGSPVGTDTQYF.

V is TRBV9 and J is TRBJ2-3; D may be TRBD1 or TRBD2 (5 bases each). Germline CDR1 is SGDLS and CDR2 is YYNGEE. V lost 4 bases, J lost 3 bases, and 15 bases lay in between. This CDR3 has 15 residues. The CDR3: CASSTSGQATDTQYF. CDR3 in DNA: TGTGCCAGCAGCACCTCGGGGCAGGCTACAGATACGCAGTATTTT.

The V and J genes are TRBV7-8 and TRBJ1-3; D possibly corresponds to TRBD1 (5 bases). Germline-derived CDR1 and CDR2 are SGHVS and FQNEAQ. Trimming removed 1 base at V and 2 bases at J, with 12 bases between. This CDR3 has 16 amino acids. CDR3 sequence: CASSLGARGTGNTIYF. CDR3 in DNA: TGTGCCAGCAGCTTAGGCGCCCGGGGGACTGGAAACACCATATATTTT.

This clone was observed many times. This chain uses TRBV5-1 with TRBJ2-3, with TRBD1 matching over 8 bases. This CDR3 contains 15 residues. With V trimmed by 0 bases and J by 5 bases, 5 bases remained unmatched. Germline V gives CDR1 SGHRS, CDR2 YFSETQ. The DNA of the CDR3 is TGCGCCAGCAGCTTGGATCCAGGGGGCAAAGATACGCAGTATTTT. This sequence encodes CASSLDPGGKDTQYF.

V gene TRBV5-1 combines with J gene TRBJ1-2, with D maybe TRBD1 (6 bases). The V gene lost 6 bases and the J gene lost 6 bases, with 15 bases spanning the gap. CDR1 is SGHRS, CDR2 YFSETQ, per germline. The CDR3 contains 13 residues. The DNA for the CDR3 is TGCGCCAGCACCAGGGAGGGGGTCGATGGCTACACCTTC. Protein sequence: CASTREGVDGYTF.

Notes on this clone: Within the sample, other DNA sequences also encode this same CDR3. The V and J genes are TRBV5-6 and TRBJ2-2; D is undetermined. The CDR3 length is 12 residues. V lost 1 base, J lost 4 bases, and 2 bases lay in between. From germline, CDR1 is SGHDT and CDR2 YYEEEE. This CDR3 reads CASSLFTGELFF. In DNA form, the CDR3 reads TGTGCCAGCAGCTTGTTCACCGGGGAGCTGTTTTTT.